The clone carrying this TCR beta chain was counted ten times or more. Germline CDR1 reads DFQATT; CDR2 reads SNEGSKA (reference sequence). V was clipped by 7 bases and J by 4 bases, with 10 bases between them. CDR3 length: 11 residues. The entry originates in a study of early T cells in non-severe SARS-CoV-2 infection. TCRdb re-called the 5' RACE reads with MiXCR, one entry per CDR3 protein. The sample lists around 23,000 distinct CDR3 sequences, roughly 4.1% seen once, with around 20% in the top ten. Input material: whole blood. The chain carries TRBV20-1 and TRBJ2-5, with D tentatively TRBD1 (5 bases). This TCR was sampled from an adult who was a healthcare worker with PCR-confirmed SARS-CoV-2 infection or an uninfected control (not recorded which). CDR3 residues: CSEGRRETQYF. In DNA, the CDR3 is TGCAGTGAGGGGCGGCGAGAGACCCAGTACTTC.